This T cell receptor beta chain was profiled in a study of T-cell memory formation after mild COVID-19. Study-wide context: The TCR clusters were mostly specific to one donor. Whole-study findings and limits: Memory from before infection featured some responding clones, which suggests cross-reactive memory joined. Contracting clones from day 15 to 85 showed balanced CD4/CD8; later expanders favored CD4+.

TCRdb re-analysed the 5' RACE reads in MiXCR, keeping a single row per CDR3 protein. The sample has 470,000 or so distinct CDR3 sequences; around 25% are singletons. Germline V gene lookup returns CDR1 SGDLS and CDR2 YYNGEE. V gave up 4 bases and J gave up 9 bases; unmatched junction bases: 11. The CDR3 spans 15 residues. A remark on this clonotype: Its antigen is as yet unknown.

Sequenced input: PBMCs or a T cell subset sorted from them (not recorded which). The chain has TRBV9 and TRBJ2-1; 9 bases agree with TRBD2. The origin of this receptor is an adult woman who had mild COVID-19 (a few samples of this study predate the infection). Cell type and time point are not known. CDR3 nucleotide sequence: TGTGCCAGCAGCCCCCCGCTAGCGGGAAGGGGTGAGCAGTTCTTC. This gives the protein CASSPPLAGRGEQFF.